This section outlines one TCR beta chain sequence together with its context. Amplification yielded TCR beta CDR3 regions, with RNA transcripts as the source. The TCR CDR3 was amplified in a first-round RT-PCR using the HTBI primer set. One entry per CDR3 protein, called by TCRdb with MiXCR from the multiplex PCR reads. The table records about 720,000 distinct CDR3 sequences, around a sixth of them present only once. The data were obtained in a study of T cells in Graves' hyperthyroidism and ophthalmopathy. V lost 3 bases and J lost 0, with 10 bases in between. Germline values: CDR1 LNHDA, CDR2 SQIVND (reference sequence). The CDR3 covers 15 residues.

The sample taken for sequencing was blood. The J gene is TRBJ2-3, the V gene TRBV19, with D possibly being TRBD1 or TRBD2 (6 bases each). The TCR was taken from a woman in her forties or fifties with Graves' hyperthyroidism that later progressed to Graves' ophthalmopathy. The CDR3 region is CASSILGGSTDTQYF. The CDR3 coding sequence is TGTGCCAGTAGTATTCTAGGGGGGAGCACAGATACGCAGTATTTT.